Sequencing of this TCR beta chain was carried out in a study of blood T cell repertoires in COVID-19. Looking at the study overall: Material from acute and convalescent COVID-19 was sourced from the United States, Italy and Spain.

V dropped 4 bases and J dropped 7 bases, with 14 bases sitting between them. Germline loops: CDR1 SNHLY, CDR2 FYNNEI. The CDR3 runs 13 residues. Clinical history reported by participants formed the basis on which cohorts were assigned. The authors' processing: Reference gene primers were amplified, and this amplification served to estimate nucleated cell counts. Using immunoSEQ multiplex PCR, the repertoire was profiled, and TCRdb retains in-frame clones only, with some absent. The V and J calls and the clone size are those of that table, but D and trimming were determined from the DNA. The repertoire consists of fewer than 350,000 clones, with under 95% occurring once and the leading ten covering about 2.3%.

Sequenced input: PBMCs or T cells enriched from blood (not recorded which). The chain recombines TRBV2 with TRBJ2-7; tentatively, D is TRBD1 (5 bases). The TCR was taken from a woman between 35 and 50 years old with acute COVID-19. The CDR3 DNA reads as TGTGCCAGCAGTGTCTTTGGGGCCACGGAGCAGTACTTC. Translation gives CASSVFGATEQYF.